These 10 T cell receptor beta chains share one sample of origin, sequenced in a study of T cell repertoires in cytomegalovirus infection. These receptors' antigens are unknown. One entry per CDR3 protein, called by TCRdb with MiXCR from the reads. The data contain roughly 860,000 distinct CDR3 sequences, approximately 29% of them singletons. Sequencing was performed on cultured CD8+ T cells from PBMCs, taken from culture after CMV antigen stimulation. The receptors derive from a human donor in good health (CMV status not recorded). Some clones in this sample may be carry-over from other donors' samples.

This clonotype was picked up many times. The V call is TRBV7-8, the J call TRBJ1-6; 7 bases match TRBD1. Germline trimming cut 5 bases from V and 1 base from J; bases unmatched to any gene: 5. CDR3 size: 16 residues. In germline, CDR1 is SGHVS, CDR2 FQNEAQ. CDR3 DNA: TGTGCCAGCAGCCCCGGGACAGTTTCCTATAATTCACCCCTCCACTTT. This encodes CASSPGTVSYNSPLHF.

The rearrangement joins TRBV15 to TRBJ1-4; TRBD1 matches at 12 bases. In germline, CDR1 is LNHNV, CDR2 YYDKDF (reference sequence). This CDR3 is 15 amino acids long. After removal of 9 bases from V and 8 bases from J, the junction contained 10 bases not matched to a gene. CDR3 in DNA: TGTGCCACTGGGGACAGGGGGCCCGGGGGGGAAAAACTGTTTTTT. This gives the protein CATGDRGPGGEKLFF.

This clonotype has a count of ten or more. This rearrangement joins TRBV7-9 to TRBJ2-5, with D perhaps matching TRBD1 (7 bases). The V gene's germline CDR1 is SEHNR and CDR2 FQNEAQ (reference sequence). With 1 base removed from V and 1 base from J, the gap between germline ends came to 10 bases. The CDR3 runs 15 residues. Here the CDR3 DNA reads TGTGCCAGCAGCTTAGTTCAGGGGGGCCAAGAGACCCAGTACTTC. It is translated as CASSLVQGGQETQYF.

Many counts were recorded for this clonotype. This chain uses TRBV7-8 with TRBJ1-5, with TRBD1 matching over 9 bases. Germline CDR1 reads SGHVS; CDR2 reads FQNEAQ. CDR3 length equals 15 residues. Germline trimming cut 3 bases from V and 4 bases from J; bases unmatched to any gene: 4. CDR3 nucleotide sequence: TGTGCCAGCAGCTTTTTGACAGGGGGTAATCAGCCCCAGCATTTT. Its translation: CASSFLTGGNQPQHF.

The rearrangement links TRBV10-2 to TRBJ2-5; 9 nucleotides line up with TRBD1. Trimming cost V 3 bases and J 9 bases; bases outside gene matches: 11. The CDR3 extends over 15 amino acids. Germline V gene data show CDR1 as WSHSY and CDR2 as SAAADI. CDR3 sequence (DNA): TGCGCCAGCAGTGACACAGGGGGCACCCCCGCGGCCCAGTACTTC. It codes for CASSDTGGTPAAQYF.

This clonotype has ten or more counts. The J gene is TRBJ2-7, the V gene TRBV5-6; 7 bases are a match to TRBD1. J lost 3 bases, V lost 4 bases, and 7 bases had no gene match. The CDR3 has 14 amino acids. The germline CDR1 and CDR2 sequences are SGHDT and YYEEEE. This CDR3 reads CASSPGTGVYEQYF. CDR3 in DNA: TGTGCCAGCAGCCCCGGCACAGGGGTCTACGAGCAGTACTTC.

This clonotype was seen a handful of times. J is TRBJ2-7 and V is TRBV19, with TRBD1 matching over 7 bases. The CDR3 runs to 15 residues. The V gene end was trimmed by 9 bases and the J gene end by 2 bases; junction bases not matched to a gene: 13. Germline lookup yields CDR1 LNHDA and CDR2 SQIVND (reference sequence). The CDR3 here is CASPYLTGLAYEQYV. Here the CDR3 DNA reads TGTGCCAGCCCGTACTTGACAGGGCTGGCCTACGAGCAGTACGTC.

V gene TRBV7-9 combines with J gene TRBJ2-3; no reliable D call. The CDR3 length is 15 residues. From germline, CDR1 is SEHNR and CDR2 FQNEAQ (reference sequence). Trimming cost V 5 bases and J 2 bases, with 14 bases left between them. The DNA for the CDR3 is TGTGCCAGCAGCACCCTCAGAGGTTTCACAGATACGCAGTATTTT. Its protein product is CASSTLRGFTDTQYF.

The chain couples TRBV20-1 to TRBJ2-5; D is unresolved. This CDR3 region has 13 residues. V dropped 1 base and J dropped 1 base, with 7 bases sitting between them. Germline V CDR1 and CDR2: DFQATT, SNEGSKA (reference sequence). The CDR3 is CSARGYSQETQYF. In nucleotides, the CDR3 is TGCAGTGCTAGAGGATACAGCCAAGAGACCCAGTACTTC.

The rearrangement uses TRBV19 and TRBJ2-1; D is ambiguous. The CDR3 sequence is 14 residues long. Trimming shortened V by 0 bases and J by 8 bases, and 11 bases separated the two germline ends. The germline V gene has CDR1 LNHDA and CDR2 SQIVND (reference sequence). The CDR3 DNA reads TGTGCCAGTAGTATAGACGAAGTAACGGATGAGCAGTTCTTC. Translated: CASSIDEVTDEQFF.